A single sample gave rise to the 13 T cell receptor beta chains below, sequenced in a study of shared clonotypes between healthy human individuals. Sequencing was performed with immunoSEQ multiplex PCR; in TCRdb, only in-frame clones are kept and a portion is missing. The sample records about 2 million clones, around 95% being singletons. What was sequenced was naive CD4+ T cells sorted from blood. This sample's subset: CD45RA+ positively selected. Every receptor here comes from a young man in good health.

V and J are TRBV4-1 and TRBJ2-1; 7 bases are shared with TRBD1. The CDR3 covers 15 residues. Germline V lookup: CDR1 MGHRA, CDR2 YSYEKL. V shed 4 bases, J shed 6 bases, and the junction held 9 bases outside the gene matches. CDR3 sequence (DNA): TGCGCCAGCAGCCCTTGGACAGGCGAGGGCAATGAGCAGTTCTTC. Translation gives CASSPWTGEGNEQFF.

V and J are TRBV6-5 and TRBJ2-1; perhaps TRBD1 as D (6 bases). Per the germline V gene, CDR1 is MNHEY and CDR2 is SVGAGI. Trimming pared 4 bases from V and 6 bases from J, leaving 13 bases between. This CDR3 spans 14 amino acids. The CDR3: CASSLYRVGNEQFF. CDR3 bases: TGTGCCAGCAGTTTATACAGGGTGGGCAATGAGCAGTTCTTC.

This sequence joins TRBV20-1 and TRBJ1-6, with TRBD1 as a possible D gene (5 bases). The CDR3 runs to 11 residues. The V and J ends lost 6 bases and 10 bases respectively, with 10 bases between them. Germline V gene data show CDR1 as DFQATT and CDR2 as SNEGSKA (reference sequence). CDR3 region: CSAYKGSPLHF. CDR3 bases: TGCAGTGCGTACAAGGGGTCACCCCTCCACTTT.

On this clone itself: The same CDR3 is also encoded by other DNA sequences in this sample. The V call is TRBV5-6, the J call TRBJ2-5; D unresolved. This CDR3 has 11 amino acids. V shed 0 bases and J shed 5 bases, with 2 bases lying between them. The germline gives CDR1 SGHDT, CDR2 YYEEEE. The DNA of the CDR3 is TGTGCCAGCAGCTTGGCCGAGACCCAGTACTTC. It encodes CASSLAETQYF.

The chain is built from TRBV10-2 and TRBJ2-3; tentative D call: TRBD2 (5 bases). The CDR3 totals 17 residues. Germline V gives CDR1 WSHSY, CDR2 SAAADI. V was clipped by 2 bases and J by 1 base, with 16 bases between them. Here the CDR3 DNA reads TGCGCCAGCAGTGAGGGTCAGCGGTCATCAGGCACAGATACGCAGTATTTT. Translation gives CASSEGQRSSGTDTQYF.

This chain links TRBV19 with TRBJ2-1; no clear D gene. Per germline, CDR1 LNHDA and CDR2 SQIVND (reference sequence). The V end lost 4 bases, the J end lost 7 bases, and 11 bases lay between the germline ends. The CDR3 sequence is 13 residues long. The DNA of the CDR3 is TGTGCCAGTAGTACCCAGACACGTAATGAGCAGTTCTTC. Amino acid sequence: CASSTQTRNEQFF.

This chain links TRBV11-3 with TRBJ1-3; no reliable D call. Trimming cost V 0 bases and J 0 bases, with 3 bases left between them. Germline assignment: CDR1 SGHNT and CDR2 YENEEA. This CDR3 is 14 amino acids long. The CDR3 protein is CASSLDSSGNTIYF. CDR3 DNA: TGTGCCAGCAGCTTAGACAGCTCTGGAAACACCATATATTTT.

The chain uses TRBV6-5 and TRBJ2-7, with 7 bases that match TRBD1. The CDR3 covers 14 residues. V was pared by 5 bases and J by 2 bases, with 6 bases of the junction left unmatched. Germline V gene lookup returns CDR1 MNHEY and CDR2 SVGAGI. The CDR3 sequence: CASSNPGTAYEQYF. The CDR3 DNA reads TGTGCCAGCAGTAACCCCGGGACAGCCTACGAGCAGTACTTC.

The chain joins TRBV28 to TRBJ1-2; no definite D call. The length of the CDR3 is 13 residues. Germline CDR1 reads MDHEN; CDR2 reads SYDVKM. Trimming removed 1 base at V and 8 bases at J, with 11 bases between. The CDR3 reads CASSLSGSGGYTF. In DNA, the CDR3 is TGTGCCAGCAGTTTATCCGGGTCGGGCGGCTACACCTTC.

The chain combines TRBV11-2 with TRBJ1-2; the D gene is possibly TRBD1 (5 bases). Trimming stripped 6 bases from V and 4 bases from J, with 12 bases between. The germline CDR1 and CDR2 sequences are SGHAT and FQNNGV. The length of the CDR3 is 13 residues. The chain's CDR3 is CASSHLDSYGYTF. DNA for the CDR3: TGTGCCAGCAGTCACCTTGACAGCTATGGCTACACCTTC.

The chain joins TRBV12-5 to TRBJ2-7; TRBD2 agrees at 9 bases. The length of the CDR3 is 14 residues. Germline CDR1 LGHNT, CDR2 FRNRAP. Germline trimming cut 3 bases from V and 6 bases from J; bases unmatched to any gene: 6. CDR3 residues: CASGFLSGSGEQYF. The CDR3 DNA follows: TGTGCTAGTGGTTTTCTTAGCGGGAGCGGCGAGCAGTACTTC.

The gene calls are TRBV5-6 and TRBJ2-7, with 9 bases identical to TRBD1. Germline V gives CDR1 SGHDT, CDR2 YYEEEE. This CDR3 has 15 residues. V lost 1 base, J lost 2 bases, and 4 bases stayed unmatched. CDR3 amino acids: CASSLRGQGPYEQYF. The CDR3, as DNA: TGTGCCAGCAGCTTGAGGGGACAGGGACCCTACGAGCAGTACTTC.

The chain uses TRBV5-4 and TRBJ1-3; 9 nucleotides align to TRBD1. Germline lookup yields CDR1 SGHNT and CDR2 YYREEE (reference sequence). V was pared by 4 bases and J by 0 bases, with 11 bases of the junction left unmatched. There are 18 residues in the CDR3. Here the CDR3 DNA reads TGTGCCAGCAGCCTGGGACAGGGACAAACCTACTCTGGAAACACCATATATTTT. Its translation is CASSLGQGQTYSGNTIYF.